Below, one TCR beta chain is given with its context. The data were produced by immunoSEQ multiplex PCR, yet TCRdb's version contains in-frame clones alone and is incomplete. The sample includes some 20,000 clones, about 88% of them seen just once. The sample belongs to a study of T cell changes during pregnancy in multiple sclerosis. CDR1 MGHRA and CDR2 YSYEKL come from the germline V gene. CDR3 size: 15 residues. This TCR came from a female donor in good health, enrolled as a control in a pregnancy study. The sequencing here drew on CD4+ T cells from peripheral blood mononuclear cells, taken in the first trimester of pregnancy. The V call is TRBV4-1, the J call TRBJ2-5; D gene ambiguous. The J call is doubtful: the DNA matches TRBJ2-7 better. The CDR3 nucleotides read TGCGCCAGCAGCCAAGGGATTCAGGTAACCTACGAGCAGTACTTC. It is translated as CASSQGIQVTYEQYF.